Listed here are 30 T cell receptor beta chains from one sample, sequenced in a study of T cell repertoires and HLA-DP antigens. No antigens are known for them. Sequencing used immunoSEQ multiplex PCR; TCRdb keeps in-frame clones, though not all of them. The sample yields some 120,000 clones, approximately 92% seen once. Sequencing used CD4+ T cells from PBMCs. The source of these receptors is a woman younger than 30 in good health and CMV-seronegative.

This chain joins TRBV7-9 and TRBJ1-5, with a weak D call TRBD1 (5 bases). CDR3 length equals 15 residues. The V end lost 4 bases, the J end lost 5 bases, and 15 bases lay between the germline ends. Germline CDR1 is SEHNR and CDR2 is FQNEAQ (reference sequence). CDR3 nucleotide sequence: TGTGCCAGCAGCTCGGGAGACTCAGGGTATCAGCCCCAGCATTTT. Protein sequence: CASSSGDSGYQPQHF.

The V call is TRBV2, the J call TRBJ2-5; D perhaps matches TRBD1 (5 bases). This CDR3 is 14 amino acids long. Trimming left V 2 bases short and J 5 bases short, with 12 bases between. Germline V CDR1 and CDR2: SNHLY, FYNNEI. The CDR3 coding sequence is TGTGCCAGCAGTGAATTGACAGCCGGGGAGACCCAGTACTTC. Its translation is CASSELTAGETQYF.

The rearrangement links TRBV25-1 to TRBJ2-1; D gene uncertain. The length of the CDR3 is 14 residues. Germline CDR1 reads MGHDK; CDR2 reads SYGVNS. Trimming took 7 bases from V and 5 from J, leaving 15 bases between them. The chain's CDR3 is CASTGSRVNNEQFF. In DNA form, the CDR3 reads TGTGCCAGCACAGGAAGTCGTGTGAACAATGAGCAGTTCTTC.

This clone was detected only once. This chain links TRBV7-9 with TRBJ2-1, with 10 bases aligning to TRBD1. This CDR3 has 14 amino acids. The trim removed 4 bases at V and 9 bases at J, leaving 6 bases unmatched. The germline V gene encodes CDR1 SEHNR and CDR2 FQNEAQ (reference sequence). CDR3: CASSYDRGRSEQFF. The DNA of the CDR3 is TGTGCCAGCAGCTACGACAGGGGGCGGAGTGAGCAGTTCTTC. Full variable domain (outside the CDR3, taken from reference TRBV7-9 and TRBJ2-1): DTGVSQNPRHKITKRGQNVTFRCDPISEHNRLYWYRQTLGQGPEFLTYFQNEAQLEKSRLLSDRFSAERPKGSFSTLEIQRTEQGDSAMYLCASSYDRGRSEQFFGPGTRLTVL.

The chain has TRBV18 and TRBJ2-7; 7 bases match TRBD2. Germline loops: CDR1 KGHSH, CDR2 LQKENI. This CDR3 is 15 amino acids long. V dropped 2 bases and J dropped 2; count of bases not matched to a gene: 6. The CDR3 DNA follows: TGTGCCAGCTCACCAGGGGACTATCCGGCCTACGAGCAGTACTTC. Its protein product is CASSPGDYPAYEQYF. The whole variable domain, remainder taken from reference TRBV18 and TRBJ2-7, is NAGVMQNPRHLVRRRGQEARLRCSPMKGHSHVYWYRQLPEEGLKFMVYLQKENIIDESGMPKERFSAEFPKEGPSILRIQQVVRGDSAAYFCASSPGDYPAYEQYFGPGTRLTVT.

Worth noting for this clone: At one end the junction does not follow the germline gene, possibly because of a read error. The V and J genes are TRBV7-7 and TRBJ2-5; unclear D gene. Germline V gene sequence: CDR1 SSHAT, CDR2 FNYEAQ (reference sequence). CDR3 length: 13 residues. CDR3 in amino acids: CASSPPILETQYF. The DNA of the CDR3 is TGTGCTAGCAGCCCCCCAATTCTGGAGACCCAGTACTTC. The whole variable domain, remainder taken from reference TRBV7-7 and TRBJ2-5, is GAGVSQSPRYKVTKRGQDVTLRCDPISSHATLYWYQQALGQGPEFLTYFNYEAQPDKSGLPSDRFSAERPEGSISTLTIQRTEQRDSAMYRCASSPPILETQYFGPGTRLLVL.

The chain joins TRBV18 to TRBJ2-4; tentative D call: TRBD1 (6 bases). Looked up from germline, CDR1 is KGHSH and CDR2 is LQKENI. This CDR3 has 14 residues. V was cut by 6 bases and J by 2 bases, with 11 bases left in between. In DNA, the CDR3 is TGTGCCAGCTCCCAGGGGACCCCCAAAAACATTCAGTACTTC. It is translated as CASSQGTPKNIQYF. Using reference TRBV18 and TRBJ2-4 for the parts outside the CDR3, the full variable domain is NAGVMQNPRHLVRRRGQEARLRCSPMKGHSHVYWYRQLPEEGLKFMVYLQKENIIDESGMPKERFSAEFPKEGPSILRIQQVVRGDSAAYFCASSQGTPKNIQYFGAGTRLSVL.

This clone has just a few counts. The chain employs TRBV6-6 and TRBJ1-3; no definite D call. Germline V gene sequence: CDR1 MNHNY, CDR2 SVGAGI (reference sequence). The CDR3 totals 14 residues. Trimming left V 4 bases short and J 4 bases short, with 11 bases between. In DNA, the CDR3 is TGTGCCAGCAGTTCCATGACGGGAGGAAACACCATATATTTT. Protein product: CASSSMTGGNTIYF.

The chain couples TRBV5-4 to TRBJ2-2; 9 nucleotides line up with TRBD2. This CDR3 comprises 15 residues. CDR1 is SGHNT and CDR2 is YYREEE in the germline V gene (reference sequence). With 2 bases clipped from V and 9 bases from J, the junction kept 8 bases outside the gene matches. For the CDR3, the DNA is TGTGCCAGCAGCTTCGGTAGTAGCGGGAGCAGGGAGCTGTTTTTT. Translated, it gives CASSFGSSGSRELFF.

This clone has a single count. The chain uses TRBV7-6 and TRBJ2-1; D remains unclear. Germline CDR1 is SGHVS and CDR2 is FNYEAQ. The CDR3 runs 15 residues. Trimming removed 5 bases at V and 1 base at J, with 12 bases between. The CDR3 is CASSPIPESYNEQFF. Written as DNA, the CDR3 is TGTGCCAGCAGCCCCATCCCCGAATCCTACAATGAGCAGTTCTTC.

The rearrangement joins TRBV7-2 to TRBJ1-6; D call uncertain. V lost 3 bases, J lost 5 bases, and 8 bases lay in between. The CDR3 runs to 14 residues. Germline V lookup: CDR1 SGHTA, CDR2 FQGNSA. For the CDR3, the DNA is TGTGCCAGCAGCTTGACCGTTCATAATTCACCCCTCCACTTT. This sequence encodes CASSLTVHNSPLHF.

J is TRBJ1-2 and V is TRBV7-9; weak D call: TRBD1 (5 bases). Germline V gene sequence: CDR1 SEHNR, CDR2 FQNEAQ (reference sequence). This CDR3 has 15 amino acids. V was clipped by 5 bases and J by 4 bases, with 17 bases between them. The CDR3: CASSPLTTGVYGYTF. The CDR3 DNA sequence: TGTGCCAGCAGCCCTCTGACCACAGGAGTCTATGGCTACACCTTC.

The CDR3: CASRARVGSYNEQFF. DNA of the CDR3: TGTGCCAGCAGGGCCAGGGTGGGATCCTACAATGAGCAGTTCTTC. V gene TRBV6-6 combines with J gene TRBJ2-1; D perhaps matches TRBD1 (5 bases). The germline gives CDR1 MNHNY, CDR2 SVGAGI (reference sequence). This CDR3 comprises 15 residues. The V end was cut by 6 bases, the J end by 1 base, with 13 bases between.

The chain uses TRBV27 and TRBJ2-5; D not resolved. Germline V gives CDR1 MNHEY, CDR2 SMNVEV (reference sequence). Deletions cut 4 bases from V and 0 bases from J, with 6 bases between. The length of the CDR3 is 13 residues. DNA for the CDR3: TGTGCCAGCAGTTCCCAGTACCAAGAGACCCAGTACTTC. It codes for CASSSQYQETQYF.

The V call is TRBV10-3, the J call TRBJ2-3; 10 nucleotides line up with TRBD2. V shed 10 bases, J shed 1 base, and the junction held 5 bases outside the gene matches. The CDR3 spans 14 residues. Germline CDR1 reads ENHRY; CDR2 reads SYGVKD. CDR3 amino acids: CATLGTSGTDTQYF. The CDR3 DNA sequence: TGTGCCACCCTCGGGACTAGCGGCACAGATACGCAGTATTTT.

V is TRBV7-6 and J is TRBJ2-2; D might be TRBD1 or TRBD2, each matching 5 bases. The V gene's germline CDR1 is SGHVS and CDR2 FNYEAQ. V lost 1 base and J lost 6, with 15 bases in between. This CDR3 has 16 residues. CDR3 protein: CASSLGATRDAGELFF. CDR3 coding DNA: TGTGCCAGCAGCTTAGGAGCCACTAGGGACGCCGGGGAGCTGTTTTTT. The full variable domain, in which reference TRBV7-6 and TRBJ2-2 provide the parts outside the CDR3, is GAGVSQSPRYKVTKRGQDVALRCDPISGHVSLYWYRQALGQGPEFLTYFNYEAQQDKSGLPNDRFSAERPEGSISTLTIQRTEQRDSAMYRCASSLGATRDAGELFFGEGSRLTVL.

V and J are TRBV30 and TRBJ2-5; 15 nucleotides line up with TRBD2. Trimming took 3 bases from V and 4 from J; bases not matched to a gene: 6. This CDR3 has 16 amino acids. Germline V gene lookup returns CDR1 GTSNPN and CDR2 SVGIG (reference sequence). CDR3 residues: CAWSQGLAGGGETQYF. Here the CDR3 DNA reads TGTGCCTGGAGCCAAGGACTAGCGGGAGGGGGAGAGACCCAGTACTTC.

This chain connects TRBV7-2 to TRBJ2-4; maybe TRBD1 (6 bases). Germline V lookup: CDR1 SGHTA, CDR2 FQGNSA. V lost 2 bases to trimming and J lost 8 bases, with 10 bases between them. CDR3 length: 13 amino acids. CDR3 in amino acids: CASSLSGDDIQYF. The CDR3 DNA is TGTGCCAGCAGCTTATCAGGGGACGACATTCAGTACTTC. Looking up the rest from reference TRBV7-2 and TRBJ2-4 gives the full variable domain: GAGVSQSPSNKVTEKGKDVELRCDPISGHTALYWYRQSLGQGLEFLIYFQGNSAPDKSGLPSDRFSAERTGGSVSTLTIQRTQQEDSAVYLCASSLSGDDIQYFGAGTRLSVL.

The V and J genes are TRBV7-2 and TRBJ2-3; 8 nucleotides line up with TRBD1. Germline V lookup: CDR1 SGHTA, CDR2 FQGNSA. The CDR3 runs to 17 residues. Trimming removed 2 bases from V and 4 bases from J; junction bases left unmatched: 11. This CDR3 is CASSLFPSGTGSDTQYF. CDR3 nucleotide sequence: TGTGCCAGCAGCTTATTCCCCTCAGGGACAGGATCAGATACGCAGTATTTT.

V is TRBV6-6 and J is TRBJ2-1; D perhaps matches TRBD1 (5 bases). V lost 2 bases and J 5 bases, leaving 16 bases between the germline ends. The CDR3 sequence is 16 residues long. Germline values: CDR1 MNHNY, CDR2 SVGAGI (reference sequence). DNA of the CDR3: TGTGCCAGCAGTTACGTAGACAGCCTACCCCACAATGAGCAGTTCTTC. It specifies CASSYVDSLPHNEQFF.

The chain is built from TRBV5-1 and TRBJ2-1, with 11 bases fitting TRBD1. Germline V CDR1 and CDR2: SGHRS, YFSETQ. CDR3 length equals 15 residues. V was pared by 4 bases and J by 7 bases, with 7 bases of the junction left unmatched. The CDR3 nucleotides are TGCGCCAGCAGCCCGGGACAGGGGGGGAATAATGAGCAGTTCTTC. Translated, it gives CASSPGQGGNNEQFF.

The chain employs TRBV7-9 and TRBJ2-3, with TRBD2 matching over 14 bases. The CDR3 loop spans 17 amino acids. Germline V gene data show CDR1 as SEHNR and CDR2 as FQNEAQ (reference sequence). The trim removed 5 bases at V and 3 bases at J, leaving 7 bases unmatched. The CDR3 sequence is CASSLGLAGVTTDTQYF. Written as DNA, the CDR3 is TGTGCCAGCAGCCTGGGACTAGCGGGAGTCACTACAGATACGCAGTATTTT.

The chain is built from TRBV7-2 and TRBJ2-3; no clear D gene. Germline-derived CDR1 and CDR2 are SGHTA and FQGNSA. The CDR3 contains 15 residues. V was clipped by 0 bases and J by 1 base, with 8 bases between them. Here the CDR3 reads CASSLAIHRTDTQYF. DNA of the CDR3: TGTGCCAGCAGCTTAGCCATTCACCGCACAGATACGCAGTATTTT.

The CDR3 reads CASATGNIQPQHF. CDR3 in DNA: TGTGCCAGCGCGACAGGGAATATTCAGCCCCAGCATTTT. This rearrangement joins TRBV2 to TRBJ1-5; TRBD1 matches 7 bases. Germline loops: CDR1 SNHLY, CDR2 FYNNEI. With V trimmed by 8 bases and J by 6 bases, 7 bases remained unmatched. This CDR3 has 13 residues.

The gene calls are TRBV5-1 and TRBJ1-5; D is ambiguous. Looked up from germline, CDR1 is SGHRS and CDR2 is YFSETQ. There are 13 residues in the CDR3. Trimming took off 2 bases at V and 8 bases at J, with 11 bases between the two ends. This CDR3 reads CASSLGGSEPQHF. For the CDR3, the DNA is TGCGCCAGCAGCTTAGGAGGAAGCGAGCCCCAGCATTTT.

V is TRBV5-1 and J is TRBJ2-1; 8 positions match TRBD1. V lost 3 bases to trimming and J lost 4 bases; unmatched junction nucleotides: 6. The CDR3 totals 15 residues. Germline CDR1 is SGHRS and CDR2 is YFSETQ. CDR3 in amino acids: CASSSTGTGYNEQFF. CDR3 nucleotide sequence: TGCGCCAGCAGCTCAACCGGGACAGGTTACAATGAGCAGTTCTTC.

This clone occurred once. The CDR3 nucleotides are TGTGCCAGCAGCGAGGGACTAGCGGCCCTCCAAGAGACCCAGTACTTC. Translated, it gives CASSEGLAALQETQYF. The chain joins TRBV9 to TRBJ2-5; 11 positions agree with TRBD2. The V gene's germline CDR1 is SGDLS and CDR2 YYNGEE. J lost 1 base, V lost 3 bases, and 5 bases had no gene match. The CDR3 spans 16 residues.

This chain connects TRBV28 to TRBJ1-4; possibly TRBD1 for D (5 bases). The CDR3 runs 14 residues. The ends were cut back, 8 bases at V and 4 bases at J, with 14 bases in the middle. CDR1 and CDR2 from the germline V gene are MDHEN and SYDVKM. The CDR3, as DNA: TGTGCCAGCGCCCGGGGCGGTATTAATGAAAAACTGTTTTTT. It translates to CASARGGINEKLFF.

The genes are TRBV27 and TRBJ2-7, with D perhaps matching TRBD1 (6 bases). Germline CDR1 reads MNHEY; CDR2 reads SMNVEV (reference sequence). The CDR3 runs 14 residues. Trimming cost V 5 bases and J 3 bases, with 14 bases left between them. The CDR3 is CASSPPGQNYEQYF. The CDR3 DNA is TGTGCCAGCAGTCCCCCCGGACAGAACTACGAGCAGTACTTC.

CDR3 DNA: TGTGCCAGCAGTTCGACAGACTATGGCTACACCTTC. Amino acids: CASSSTDYGYTF. This chain uses TRBV6-5 with TRBJ1-2; D might be TRBD1 (5 bases). Looked up from germline, CDR1 is MNHEY and CDR2 is SVGAGI. The V end lost 4 bases, the J end lost 3 bases, and 6 bases lay between the germline ends. The CDR3 spans 12 residues.